What follows is one T cell receptor (beta chain) and its context. The antigen remains unidentified. The source of the sample is a study of yellow fever vaccine responses in identical twins. Overall study findings and caveats: Reportedly, twins' vaccine T cell responses looked partly convergent and partly personalized.

Germline CDR1 and CDR2: SGHKS and YYEKEE (reference sequence). Trimming removed 4 bases from V and 2 bases from J; junction bases left unmatched: 9. The CDR3 covers 16 residues. One entry per CDR3 protein, called by TCRdb with MiXCR from the RT-PCR reads. The sample yields fewer than 35,000 distinct CDR3 sequences, about three fifths seen once. The V and J genes are TRBV5-5 and TRBJ1-2, with 9 bases aligning to TRBD1. Source: T cells from blood (PBMCs), unsorted or a sorted subset (not recorded which), taken before or after yellow fever vaccination (not recorded which). The source of this sequence is a woman aged 18-29 years who received the yellow fever vaccine. The CDR3 bases are TGTGCCAGCAGCGAGGATGGACAGGGGATAAACTATGGCTACACCTTC. It yields the protein CASSEDGQGINYGYTF.